A selection of T cell receptor beta chains follows, all from one sample in a study of T cells after yellow fever vaccination. MiXCR, run by TCRdb on the 5' RACE reads, gives a single entry per CDR3 protein. The repertoire holds some 250,000 distinct CDR3 sequences, with about 3.5% as singletons. The specimen comprised PBMCs, sampled 15 days after the yellow fever booster vaccination. These receptors all come from a young man who received the YFV17D yellow fever vaccine. The CDR3 runs from the conserved cysteine through the conserved F or W. Fields, in order: D gene, V gene, clone size, J gene, CDR3 protein, CDR3 DNA. The D gene is left open where the match is weak. Size values are once, few and many counts, or a class for expanded clones, and some rows have none.

TRBD1	TRBV7-9	many	TRBJ1-3	CASSSWDRVVNTIYF	TGTGCCAGCAGCTCCTGGGACAGGGTCGTGAACACCATATATTTT
-	TRBV5-5	many	TRBJ1-1	CASSLGRGAQAFF	TGTGCCAGCAGCTTGGGCAGGGGCGCTCAAGCTTTCTTT
TRBD1	TRBV28	many	TRBJ1-4	CASVTGGAGKLFF	TGTGCCAGCGTGACAGGGGGAGCGGGAAAACTGTTTTTT
TRBD1	TRBV5-1	many	TRBJ2-2	CASSQLNRGPTGELFF	TGCGCCAGCAGCCAACTCAACAGGGGACCAACCGGGGAGCTGTTTTTT
-	TRBV12-3/TRBV12-4	many	TRBJ2-7	CASSPGTAAYEQYF	TGTGCCAGCAGTCCTGGGACTGCAGCCTACGAGCAGTACTTC
-	TRBV6-5	many	TRBJ2-3	CASSRRPLGPDTQYF	TGTGCCAGCAGCCGGAGACCACTAGGTCCAGATACGCAGTATTTT
TRBD2	TRBV7-2	many	TRBJ2-3	CASSFTRGGSTDTQYF	TGTGCCAGCAGCTTCACGCGGGGGGGAAGCACAGATACGCAGTATTTT
-	TRBV12-3/TRBV12-4	many	TRBJ2-3	CASSLVRRDTQYF	TGTGCCAGCAGTTTAGTCAGGCGGGATACGCAGTATTTT
-	TRBV3-2	many	TRBJ1-2	CASSQGGGVDGYTF	TGTGCCAGCAGCCAAGGGGGCGGAGTAGATGGCTACACCTTC
-	TRBV5-1	-	TRBJ2-5	CASSLGLSDSKETQYF	TGCGCCAGCAGCTTGGGCCTTTCGGACAGCAAAGAGACCCAGTACTTC
-	TRBV7-3	many	TRBJ1-1	CASSPGPGVSTEAFF	TGTGCCAGCAGCCCAGGCCCTGGGGTGAGCACTGAAGCTTTCTTT
-	TRBV5-4	-	TRBJ2-1	CASSLEVGGYNEQFF	TGTGCCAGCAGCTTGGAAGTGGGCGGATACAATGAGCAGTTCTTC
-	TRBV4-3	many	TRBJ1-1	CASSQDWRGNMNTEAFF	TGCGCCAGCAGCCAAGATTGGAGAGGGAATATGAACACTGAAGCTTTCTTT
-	TRBV7-9	many	TRBJ1-6	CASSPVGGGLSSSPLHF	TGTGCCAGCAGCCCCGTCGGGGGGGGCCTTAGTAGTTCACCCCTCCACTTT
-	TRBV7-6	many	TRBJ2-5	CASSFFEGVETQYF	TGTGCCAGCAGCTTCTTCGAGGGGGTAGAGACCCAGTACTTC
TRBD2	TRBV24-1	many	TRBJ2-1	CATSAGGAVREDEQFF	TGTGCCACCAGTGCGGGAGGGGCAGTACGGGAAGATGAGCAGTTCTTC
-	TRBV20-1	many	TRBJ1-1	CSAFSGLANTEAFF	TGCAGTGCCTTTTCCGGTCTGGCGAACACTGAAGCTTTCTTT
-	TRBV4-3	many	TRBJ2-3	CASSPVWGGGLTDTQYF	TGCGCCAGCAGCCCCGTTTGGGGGGGGGGCCTAACAGATACGCAGTATTTT
-	TRBV4-1	many	TRBJ1-5	CASSQVWPTTRSRVNQPQHF	TGCGCCAGCAGCCAAGTTTGGCCCACGACGCGCTCCAGGGTCAATCAGCCCCAGCATTTT